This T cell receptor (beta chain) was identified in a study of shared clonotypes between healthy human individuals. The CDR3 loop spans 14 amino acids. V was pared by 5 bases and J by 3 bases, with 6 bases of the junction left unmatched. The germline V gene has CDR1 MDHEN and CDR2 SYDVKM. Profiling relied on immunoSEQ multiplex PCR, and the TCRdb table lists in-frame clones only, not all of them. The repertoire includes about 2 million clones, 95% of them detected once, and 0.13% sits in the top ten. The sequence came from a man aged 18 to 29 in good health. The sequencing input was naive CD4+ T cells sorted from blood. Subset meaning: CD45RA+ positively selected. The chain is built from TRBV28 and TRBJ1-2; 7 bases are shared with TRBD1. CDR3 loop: CASSTPTGYYGYTF. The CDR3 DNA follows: TGTGCCAGCAGTACGCCGACAGGGTACTATGGCTACACCTTC.